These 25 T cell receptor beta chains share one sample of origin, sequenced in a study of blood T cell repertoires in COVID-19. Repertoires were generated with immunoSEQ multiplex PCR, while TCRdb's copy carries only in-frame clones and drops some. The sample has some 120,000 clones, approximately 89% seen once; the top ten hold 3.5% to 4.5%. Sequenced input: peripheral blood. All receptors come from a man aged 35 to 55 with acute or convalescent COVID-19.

In nucleotides, the CDR3 is TGTGCCAGCAGCTTAAACGGGGGGCTCCAAGAGACCCAGTACTTC. Residues: CASSLNGGLQETQYF. The genes are TRBV7-2 and TRBJ2-5; TRBD2 is a possible D gene (7 bases). CDR3 length equals 15 residues. CDR1 is SGHTA, CDR2 FQGNSA, per germline. V was cut by 2 bases and J by 1 base, with 11 bases left in between.

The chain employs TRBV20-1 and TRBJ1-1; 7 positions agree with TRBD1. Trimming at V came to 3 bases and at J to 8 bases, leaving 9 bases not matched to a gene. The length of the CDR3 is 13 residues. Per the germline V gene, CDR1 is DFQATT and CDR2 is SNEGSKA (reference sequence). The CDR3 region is CSASPARGTEAFF. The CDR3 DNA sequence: TGCAGTGCTAGTCCCGCCAGGGGGACCGAAGCTTTCTTT.

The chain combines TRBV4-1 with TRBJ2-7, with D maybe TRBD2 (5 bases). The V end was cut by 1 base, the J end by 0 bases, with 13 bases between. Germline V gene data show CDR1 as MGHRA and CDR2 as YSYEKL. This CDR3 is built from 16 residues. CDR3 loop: CASSQAEDGDSYEQYF. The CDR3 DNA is TGCGCCAGCAGCCAAGCCGAGGACGGGGACTCCTACGAGCAGTACTTC.

The DNA for the CDR3 is TGTGCCAGCAGTTCTATACAGGGGGCTGGCGGGGAGCTGTTTTTT. It is translated as CASSSIQGAGGELFF. This rearrangement joins TRBV6-2 or TRBV6-3 to TRBJ2-2; 9 bases are shared with TRBD1. The V gene's germline CDR1 is MNHEY and CDR2 SVGEGT. This CDR3 comprises 15 residues. Trimming at V came to 4 bases and at J to 7 bases, leaving 7 bases not matched to a gene.

This CDR3 reads CASTKVGGRPPQHF. Here the CDR3 DNA reads TGTGCCAGCACCAAGGTAGGCGGTCGTCCGCCCCAGCATTTT. The rearrangement joins TRBV27 to TRBJ1-5; D remains unclear. Germline CDR1 is MNHEY and CDR2 is SMNVEV (reference sequence). Trimming shortened V by 7 bases and J by 9 bases, and 19 bases separated the two germline ends. The CDR3 extends over 14 amino acids.

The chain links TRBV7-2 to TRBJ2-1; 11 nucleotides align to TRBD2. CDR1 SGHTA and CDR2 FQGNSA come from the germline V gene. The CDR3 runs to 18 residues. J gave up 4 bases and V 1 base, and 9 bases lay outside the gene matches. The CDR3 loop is CASSLVAGGPEFYNEQFF. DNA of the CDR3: TGTGCCAGCAGCTTAGTAGCGGGAGGGCCAGAATTTTACAATGAGCAGTTCTTC.

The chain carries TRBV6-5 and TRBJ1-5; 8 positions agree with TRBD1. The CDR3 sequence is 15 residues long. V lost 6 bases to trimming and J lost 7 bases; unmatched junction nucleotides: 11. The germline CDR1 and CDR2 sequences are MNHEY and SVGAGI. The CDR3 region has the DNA TGTGCCAGCAGCCAACAGGGGGTAGTCGGGCAGCCCCAGCATTTT. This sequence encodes CASSQQGVVGQPQHF.

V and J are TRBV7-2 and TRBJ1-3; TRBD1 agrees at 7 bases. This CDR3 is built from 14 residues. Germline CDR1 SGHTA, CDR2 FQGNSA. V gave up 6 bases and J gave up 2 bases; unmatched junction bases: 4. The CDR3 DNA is TGTGCCAGCAGTTTCCAGGGGGCTGGAAACACCATATATTTT. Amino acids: CASSFQGAGNTIYF. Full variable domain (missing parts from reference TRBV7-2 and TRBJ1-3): GAGVSQSPSNKVTEKGKDVELRCDPISGHTALYWYRQSLGQGLEFLIYFQGNSAPDKSGLPSDRFSAERTGGSVSTLTIQRTQQEDSAVYLCASSFQGAGNTIYFGEGSWLTVV.

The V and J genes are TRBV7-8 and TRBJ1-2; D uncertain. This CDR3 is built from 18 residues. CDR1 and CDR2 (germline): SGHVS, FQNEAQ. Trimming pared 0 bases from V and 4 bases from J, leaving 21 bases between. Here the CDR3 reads CASSLAPGFPVLGYGYTF. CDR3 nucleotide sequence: TGTGCCAGCAGCTTAGCCCCCGGGTTCCCGGTATTGGGCTATGGCTACACCTTC.

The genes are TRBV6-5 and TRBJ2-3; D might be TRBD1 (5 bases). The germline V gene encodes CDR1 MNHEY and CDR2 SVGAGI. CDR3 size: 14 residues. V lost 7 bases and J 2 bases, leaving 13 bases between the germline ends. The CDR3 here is CASKTSGHTDTQYF. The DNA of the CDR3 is TGTGCCAGCAAAACATCAGGGCACACAGATACGCAGTATTTT.

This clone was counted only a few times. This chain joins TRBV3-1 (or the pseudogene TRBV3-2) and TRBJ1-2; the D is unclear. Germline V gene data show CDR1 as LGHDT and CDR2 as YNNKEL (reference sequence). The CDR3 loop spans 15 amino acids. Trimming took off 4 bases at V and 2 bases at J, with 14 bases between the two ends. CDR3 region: CASSPTKTSNYGYTF. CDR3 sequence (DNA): TGTGCCAGCAGCCCAACTAAAACCTCCAACTATGGCTACACCTTC.

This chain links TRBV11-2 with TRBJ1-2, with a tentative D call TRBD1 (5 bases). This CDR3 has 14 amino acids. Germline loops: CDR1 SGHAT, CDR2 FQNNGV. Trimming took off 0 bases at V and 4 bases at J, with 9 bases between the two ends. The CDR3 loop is CASSLDPDSYGYTF. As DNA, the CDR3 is TGTGCCAGCAGCTTAGATCCAGACAGCTATGGCTACACCTTC.

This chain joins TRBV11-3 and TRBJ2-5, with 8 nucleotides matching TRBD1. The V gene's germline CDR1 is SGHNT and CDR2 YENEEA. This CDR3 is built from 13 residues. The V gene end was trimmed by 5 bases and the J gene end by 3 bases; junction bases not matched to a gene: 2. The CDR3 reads CASSVDREETQYF. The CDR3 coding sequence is TGTGCCAGCAGCGTGGACAGGGAAGAGACCCAGTACTTC.

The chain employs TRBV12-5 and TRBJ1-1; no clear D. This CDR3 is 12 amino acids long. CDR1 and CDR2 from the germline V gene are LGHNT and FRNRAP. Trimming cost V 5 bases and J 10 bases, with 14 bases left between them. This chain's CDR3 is CASGINAEGAFF. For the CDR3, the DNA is TGTGCTAGTGGTATCAACGCGGAGGGAGCTTTCTTT.

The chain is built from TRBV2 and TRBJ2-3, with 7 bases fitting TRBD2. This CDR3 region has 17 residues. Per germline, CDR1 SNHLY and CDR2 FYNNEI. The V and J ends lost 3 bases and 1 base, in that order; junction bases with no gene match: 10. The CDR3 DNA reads TGTGCCAGCAGTGACTCCGCTAGCGGAGATGGCACAGATACGCAGTATTTT. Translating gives CASSDSASGDGTDTQYF.

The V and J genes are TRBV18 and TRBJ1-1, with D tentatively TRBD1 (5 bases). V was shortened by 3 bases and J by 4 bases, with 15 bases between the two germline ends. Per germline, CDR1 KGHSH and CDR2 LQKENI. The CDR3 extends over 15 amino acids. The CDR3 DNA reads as TGTGCCAGCTCACCCTCACAGGATTGGAGCACTGAAGCTTTCTTT. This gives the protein CASSPSQDWSTEAFF.

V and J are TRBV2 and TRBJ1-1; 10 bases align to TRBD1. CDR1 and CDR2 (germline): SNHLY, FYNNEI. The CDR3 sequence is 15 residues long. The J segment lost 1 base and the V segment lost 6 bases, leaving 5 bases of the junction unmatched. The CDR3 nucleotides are TGTGCCAGCAGGGGGGGGACAGGGGCGAACACTGAAGCTTTCTTT. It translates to CASRGGTGANTEAFF.

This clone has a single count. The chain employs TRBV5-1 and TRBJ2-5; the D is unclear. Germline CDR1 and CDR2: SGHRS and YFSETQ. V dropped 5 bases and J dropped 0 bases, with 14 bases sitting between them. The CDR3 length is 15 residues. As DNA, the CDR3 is TGCGCCAGCAGACAAATTACAGCAAACCAAGAGACCCAGTACTTC. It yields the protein CASRQITANQETQYF.

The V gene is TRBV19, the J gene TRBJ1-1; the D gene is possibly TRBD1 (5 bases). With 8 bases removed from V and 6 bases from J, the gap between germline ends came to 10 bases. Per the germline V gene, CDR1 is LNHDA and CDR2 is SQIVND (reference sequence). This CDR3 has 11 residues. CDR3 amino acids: CASEEGSEAFF. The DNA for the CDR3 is TGTGCCAGTGAGGAGGGGTCTGAAGCTTTCTTT.

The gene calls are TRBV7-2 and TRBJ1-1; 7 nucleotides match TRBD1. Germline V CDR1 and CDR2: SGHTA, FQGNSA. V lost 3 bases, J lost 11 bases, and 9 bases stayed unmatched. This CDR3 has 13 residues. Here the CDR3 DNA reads TGTGCCAGCAGCTTGGTGGTTGAGACAGGGGCTTTCTTT. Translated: CASSLVVETGAFF.

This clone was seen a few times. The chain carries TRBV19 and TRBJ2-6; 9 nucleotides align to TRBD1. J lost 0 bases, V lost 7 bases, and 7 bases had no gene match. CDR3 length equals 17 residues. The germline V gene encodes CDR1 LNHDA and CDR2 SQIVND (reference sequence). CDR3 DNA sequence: TGTGCCAGTAAATCCGACAGGGGGGACTCTGGGGCCAACGTCCTGACTTTC. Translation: CASKSDRGDSGANVLTF.

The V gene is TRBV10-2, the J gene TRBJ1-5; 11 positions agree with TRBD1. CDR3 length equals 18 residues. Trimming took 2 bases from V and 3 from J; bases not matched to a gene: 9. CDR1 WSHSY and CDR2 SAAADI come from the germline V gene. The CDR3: CASSEPGQGVGFNQPQHF. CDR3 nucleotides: TGCGCCAGCAGTGAGCCGGGACAGGGGGTAGGCTTCAATCAGCCCCAGCATTTT.

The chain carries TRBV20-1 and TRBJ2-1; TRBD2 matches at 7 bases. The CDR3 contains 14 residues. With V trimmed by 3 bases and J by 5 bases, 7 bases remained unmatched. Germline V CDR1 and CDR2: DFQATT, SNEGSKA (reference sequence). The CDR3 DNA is TGCAGTGCTAGTGCGTGGGGGGGACACAATGAGCAGTTCTTC. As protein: CSASAWGGHNEQFF.

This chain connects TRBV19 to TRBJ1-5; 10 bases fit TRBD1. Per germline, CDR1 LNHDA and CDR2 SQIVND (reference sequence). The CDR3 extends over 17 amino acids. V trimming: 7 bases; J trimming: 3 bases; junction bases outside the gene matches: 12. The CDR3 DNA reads TGTGCCAGTACTCAAGGGCCGGGACAGGGGATCAATCAGCCCCAGCATTTT. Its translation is CASTQGPGQGINQPQHF.

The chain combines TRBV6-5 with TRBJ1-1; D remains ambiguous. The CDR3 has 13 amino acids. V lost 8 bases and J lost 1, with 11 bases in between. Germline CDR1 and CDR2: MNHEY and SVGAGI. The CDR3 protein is CASEAQRNTEAFF. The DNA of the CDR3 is TGTGCCAGCGAGGCTCAAAGGAACACTGAAGCTTTCTTT.